This T cell receptor beta chain originates from a study of metastatic and nonmetastatic thyroid tumors. Study context: It was across blood and tumor or nodule tissue from malignant and benign thyroid patients that repertoires were compared.

Every patient underwent thyroid surgery untreated. Notes on the study in general: Benign nodules reportedly had significantly lower TCR beta diversity than malignant thyroid tumors in blood and tumor.

In the study's own analysis: The study's classifier, a distant-metastasis tool for papillary thyroid cancer, was built using CDR3 differences across clinicopathological groups. TCRdb re-clonotyped the PCR reads via MiXCR. TCRdb assigned the V and J calls; the authors' analysis was not used. The sample comprises some 25,000 clones, 20% to 25% of which are singletons, and around 13% rests with the top ten. The sample holds many counts of this clone. The target antigen is unknown. Possible read error: a much larger clone is one base away. The origin of this receptor is a male donor with papillary thyroid cancer or a benign thyroid nodule (not recorded which). Some clones in this sample may be carry-over from other donors' samples. The sample consisted of blood.

CDR3 nucleotides: TGTGCCAGCTCACCCCGACAGGGGGTACGCAATAAGCAGTTCTTC. It yields the protein CASSPRQGVRNKQFF. The rearrangement joins TRBV18 to TRBJ2-1; 9 nucleotides match TRBD1. The CDR3 runs to 15 residues. CDR1 and CDR2 (germline): KGHSH, LQKENI.